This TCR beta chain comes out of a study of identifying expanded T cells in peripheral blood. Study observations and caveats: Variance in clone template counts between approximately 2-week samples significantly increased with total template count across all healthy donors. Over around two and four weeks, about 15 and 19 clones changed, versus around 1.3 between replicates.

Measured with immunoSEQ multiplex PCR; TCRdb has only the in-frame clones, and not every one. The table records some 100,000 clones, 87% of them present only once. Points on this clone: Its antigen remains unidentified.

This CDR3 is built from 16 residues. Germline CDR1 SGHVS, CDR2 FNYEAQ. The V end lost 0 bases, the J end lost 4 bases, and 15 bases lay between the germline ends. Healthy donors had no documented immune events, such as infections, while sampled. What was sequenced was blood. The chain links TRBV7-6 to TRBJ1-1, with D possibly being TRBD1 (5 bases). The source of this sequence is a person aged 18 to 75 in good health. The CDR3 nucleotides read TGTGCCAGCAGCTTAGCGGGGGGTGGTATTATCACTGAAGCTTTCTTT. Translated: CASSLAGGGIITEAFF.